This passage covers 21 T cell receptor beta chains from one sample sequenced in a study of shared clonotypes between healthy human individuals. Profiled with immunoSEQ multiplex PCR; TCRdb holds only in-frame clones, not every one. The data contain 650,000 to 700,000 clones, about 90% of them singletons. The source material was memory CD8+ T cells from PBMCs. The subset here: CD45RO+ cells pooled with CCR7-negative TemRA cells. The source of these receptors is a man aged 18 to 35 in good health. Some clones in this sample may be carry-over from other donors' samples.

The gene calls are TRBV9 and TRBJ1-3; D is unresolved. There are 15 residues in the CDR3. Germline V lookup: CDR1 SGDLS, CDR2 YYNGEE. Trimming stripped 1 base from V and 4 bases from J, with 12 bases between. The chain's CDR3 is CASSVSGVRGNTIYF. For the CDR3, the DNA is TGTGCCAGCAGCGTATCAGGCGTTAGGGGAAACACCATATATTTT.

The rearrangement links TRBV4-2 to TRBJ1-1; 7 nucleotides align to TRBD1. The CDR3 length is 14 residues. Per germline, CDR1 LGHNA and CDR2 YNFKEQ. V lost 4 bases to trimming and J lost 5 bases; unmatched junction nucleotides: 7. This CDR3 is CASSPRQGRTEAFF. The CDR3 DNA is TGTGCCAGCAGCCCTAGACAGGGTAGAACTGAAGCTTTCTTT.

The chain has TRBV10-2 and TRBJ2-3; D might be TRBD2 (5 bases). Between the trimmed V and J ends, which lost 4 bases and 1 base, there was a span of 12 bases. The CDR3 loop spans 15 amino acids. In germline, CDR1 is WSHSY, CDR2 SAAADI. In DNA form, the CDR3 reads TGCGCCAGCAGTGGGGAGAACAGCCGCACAGATACGCAGTATTTT. It codes for CASSGENSRTDTQYF.

The chain recombines TRBV28 with TRBJ2-7; 11 bases align to TRBD2. This CDR3 has 14 residues. Germline values: CDR1 MDHEN, CDR2 SYDVKM. J was trimmed by 6 bases and V by 5 bases; bases with no gene match: 6. CDR3 nucleotide sequence: TGTGCCAGCAGTGCGACTAGCGGGATGAGCGAGCAGTACTTC. It encodes CASSATSGMSEQYF. The complete variable domain, with remaining parts taken from reference TRBV28 and TRBJ2-7, reads DVKVTQSSRYLVKRTGEKVFLECVQDMDHENMFWYRQDPGLGLRLIYFSYDVKMKEKGDIPEGYSVSREKKERFSLILESASTNQTSMYLCASSATSGMSEQYFGPGTRLTVT.

V and J are TRBV28 and TRBJ1-1; possibly TRBD1 for D (6 bases). This CDR3 spans 17 amino acids. Germline-derived CDR1 and CDR2 are MDHEN and SYDVKM. Deletions cut 5 bases from V and 2 bases from J, with 21 bases between. The chain's CDR3 is CASSPSGWGRKNTEAFF. The CDR3 DNA reads as TGTGCCAGCAGTCCTTCGGGGTGGGGGCGAAAAAACACTGAAGCTTTCTTT.

J is TRBJ2-7 and V is TRBV6-5; a weak D match, TRBD2 (6 bases). The ends were cut back, 2 bases at V and 6 bases at J, with 17 bases in the middle. CDR1 MNHEY and CDR2 SVGAGI come from the germline V gene. This CDR3 contains 15 residues. CDR3: CASSYSEGGVFEQYF. The CDR3 DNA reads TGTGCCAGCAGTTACAGTGAGGGCGGGGTGTTCGAGCAGTACTTC.

The chain combines TRBV5-3 with TRBJ2-7; 12 bases are a match to TRBD1. TRBV5-3 falls under the ORF class, with uncertain function. The CDR3 runs to 16 residues. J gave up 7 bases and V 0 bases, and 8 bases lay outside the gene matches. CDR3: CARSLEGTGGRWEQYF. The CDR3 bases are TGTGCCAGAAGCTTGGAGGGGACAGGGGGCCGGTGGGAGCAGTACTTC.

V and J are TRBV7-9 and TRBJ1-4, with D unclear. There are 14 residues in the CDR3. V was trimmed by 2 bases and J by 8 bases, leaving 12 bases between them. The germline V gene encodes CDR1 SEHNR and CDR2 FQNEAQ (reference sequence). The CDR3 region is CASSLRDSEEKLFF. The DNA of the CDR3 is TGTGCCAGCAGCTTACGTGACTCTGAGGAAAAACTGTTTTTT. The variable domain in full, with the rest retrieved from reference TRBV7-9 and TRBJ1-4, is DTGVSQNPRHKITKRGQNVTFRCDPISEHNRLYWYRQTLGQGPEFLTYFQNEAQLEKSRLLSDRFSAERPKGSFSTLEIQRTEQGDSAMYLCASSLRDSEEKLFFGSGTQLSVL.

This clone showed up just once. The V call is TRBV21-1, the J call TRBJ2-7; the table's D call of TRBD1 was not tested on the DNA. TRBV21-1 corresponds to a pseudogene. This CDR3 is 22 amino acids long. The CDR3 region has the DNA TGTGCCAGCAGCAAGGAGTTACAGGCCCATGAGTCGGTGTGGATACCCTCCTACGAGCAGTACTTC. Encoded protein: CASSKELQAHESVWIPSYEQYF.

The chain is built from TRBV9 and TRBJ1-2; D ambiguous. This CDR3 contains 15 residues. CDR1 and CDR2 (germline): SGDLS, YYNGEE. With 3 bases removed from V and 8 bases from J, the gap between germline ends came to 20 bases. CDR3 nucleotides: TGTGCCAGCAGCGAGAACCCGGGATCCTCATTAGGCTACACCTTC. It yields the protein CASSENPGSSLGYTF.

The rearrangement links TRBV4-1 to TRBJ1-3, with D hard to call. The CDR3 is made up of 15 amino acids. The V and J ends lost 1 base and 1 base respectively, with 8 bases between them. Germline assignment: CDR1 MGHRA and CDR2 YSYEKL. CDR3 DNA sequence: TGCGCCAGCAGCCAAGCCTTGGGTTCTGGAAACACCATATATTTT. Protein: CASSQALGSGNTIYF.

This clone was observed once. The V and J genes are TRBV28 and TRBJ1-2; D gene ambiguous. The CDR3 totals 14 residues. Trimming removed 5 bases from V and 7 bases from J, with 17 bases in between. The V gene's germline CDR1 is MDHEN and CDR2 SYDVKM. CDR3 coding DNA: TGTGCCAGCAGTCGGATGTCCCTTTCCAGTGGCTACACCTTC. Encoded protein: CASSRMSLSSGYTF.

This clone is a singleton in its sample. This CDR3 reads CASSLFQPGAHEQYF. In DNA, the CDR3 is TGTGCCAGCAGTTTATTCCAGCCCGGTGCCCACGAGCAGTACTTC. V usage is TRBV28 and J usage is TRBJ2-7; no clear D. Germline CDR1 reads MDHEN; CDR2 reads SYDVKM. V was cut by 1 base and J by 5 bases, with 15 bases left in between. The CDR3 runs to 15 residues.

In regard to this clone: The same CDR3 is also encoded by other DNA sequences in this sample. The chain employs TRBV5-4 and TRBJ2-7, with unresolved D. The CDR3 loop spans 13 amino acids. Looked up from germline, CDR1 is SGHNT and CDR2 is YYREEE (reference sequence). V was trimmed by 0 bases and J by 1 base, leaving 5 bases between them. CDR3: CASSLGRSYEQYF. CDR3 nucleotides: TGTGCCAGCAGCTTGGGTAGATCCTACGAGCAGTACTTC.

This clone was detected only once. The chain couples TRBV6-4 to TRBJ1-2; D is perhaps TRBD1 (6 bases). The CDR3 consists of 14 residues. Germline V gene data show CDR1 as MRHNA and CDR2 as SNTAGT. The V and J ends lost 5 bases and 4 bases respectively, with 14 bases between them. The CDR3 sequence is CASSPGQGTYGYTF. In DNA, the CDR3 is TGTGCCAGCAGTCCGGGACAAGGGACCTATGGCTACACCTTC.

The V call is TRBV15, the J call TRBJ2-5, with D tentatively TRBD2 (6 bases). The V gene's germline CDR1 is LNHNV and CDR2 YYDKDF (reference sequence). This CDR3 region has 16 residues. V lost 0 bases and J lost 1, with 12 bases in between. The CDR3 nucleotides read TGTGCCACCAGCAGAGATGGACTAATGGGCCAAGAGACCCAGTACTTC. Encoded protein: CATSRDGLMGQETQYF.

The V and J genes are TRBV7-3 and TRBJ1-1, with a tentative D call TRBD1 (5 bases). The CDR3 sequence is 15 residues long. Looked up from germline, CDR1 is SGHTA and CDR2 is FQGTGA. Trimming removed 5 bases from V and 4 bases from J, with 17 bases in between. CDR3 in DNA: TGTGCCAGCAGCCAAACGGGGGAAGGTGGCACTGAAGCTTTCTTT. Encoded protein: CASSQTGEGGTEAFF. Complete variable domain (other parts from reference TRBV7-3 and TRBJ1-1): GAGVSQTPSNKVTEKGKYVELRCDPISGHTALYWYRQSLGQGPEFLIYFQGTGAADDSGLPNDRFFAVRPEGSVSTLKIQRTERGDSAVYLCASSQTGEGGTEAFFGQGTRLTVV.

V gene TRBV5-4 combines with J gene TRBJ2-1; 16 bases align to TRBD2. The V gene end was trimmed by 4 bases and the J gene end by 6 bases; junction bases not matched to a gene: 7. CDR1 is SGHNT, CDR2 YYREEE, per germline (reference sequence). The CDR3 has 17 amino acids. CDR3 amino acids: CASSPGLAGGLPNEQFF. CDR3 DNA: TGTGCCAGCAGCCCGGGACTAGCGGGAGGGCTACCCAATGAGCAGTTCTTC.

V and J are TRBV7-2 and TRBJ2-1, with 11 positions matching TRBD2. The germline V gene has CDR1 SGHTA and CDR2 FQGNSA. With 6 bases clipped from V and 0 bases from J, the junction kept 1 base outside the gene matches. This CDR3 spans 15 amino acids. The CDR3 spells CASRTSGSSYNEQFF. In DNA form, the CDR3 reads TGTGCCAGCAGAACTAGCGGGAGCTCCTACAATGAGCAGTTCTTC.

The genes are TRBV5-6 and TRBJ2-5; TRBD1 matches 10 bases. The DNA end lines up better with TRBJ2-7; the J call may be wrong. The CDR3 runs 14 residues. Germline V gives CDR1 SGHDT, CDR2 YYEEEE. The CDR3: CASSPGTGVYEQYF. The CDR3 DNA sequence: TGTGCCAGCAGCCCCGGGACAGGGGTCTACGAGCAGTACTTC.

The rearrangement uses TRBV7-2 and TRBJ2-1; no clear D gene. Germline V gene data show CDR1 as SGHTA and CDR2 as FQGNSA. V was pared by 5 bases and J by 4 bases, with 18 bases between. The CDR3 loop spans 16 amino acids. The CDR3 DNA sequence: TGTGCCAGCAGCCTAATAGGCCTAACCACTTACAATGAGCAGTTCTTC. This translates into CASSLIGLTTYNEQFF. Combining the CDR3 with reference TRBV7-2 and TRBJ2-1 gives the whole variable domain GAGVSQSPSNKVTEKGKDVELRCDPISGHTALYWYRQSLGQGLEFLIYFQGNSAPDKSGLPSDRFSAERTGGSVSTLTIQRTQQEDSAVYLCASSLIGLTTYNEQFFGPGTRLTVL.